The text below deals with one T cell receptor (beta chain). The antigen is undetermined. The data were taken from a study of T cells in narcolepsy. Study overall: Healthy controls were enrolled alongside patients with narcolepsy type 1 or type 2. Broader study findings: Healthy controls reportedly lacked the autoreactive clonotypes serially found in patients' blood.

With 8 bases clipped from V and 4 bases from J, the junction kept 7 bases outside the gene matches. The CDR3 covers 14 residues. CDR1 and CDR2 (germline): SNHLY, FYNNEI. Data came from immunoSEQ multiplex PCR; TCRdb stores just in-frame clones and leaves some out. The sample contains 25,000 to 30,000 clones, around 79% of which appear only once. The sequence was collected from a human donor in good health. The gene calls are TRBV2 and TRBJ2-5; 10 bases match TRBD2. The sequencing input was memory (CD45RA-) CD4+ T cells from blood. Here the CDR3 DNA reads TGTGCCAGCCGAAGCGGGGGGGCCCCAGAGACCCAGTACTTC. Translation: CASRSGGAPETQYF.